This TCR beta chain was captured by sequencing in a study of cytomegalovirus exposure and HLA in healthy donors. About the research overall: Tens of millions of unique TCRs from HLA-typed donors were held in an early release of data. Overall study findings and caveats: The study designated 150 to 200 TCR beta chains cytomegalovirus-associated. The authors assumed roughly uniform sequencing depth across donors for presence/absence analyses.

The CDR3 is made up of 16 amino acids. With 2 bases clipped from V and 6 bases from J, the junction kept 6 bases outside the gene matches. Germline assignment: CDR1 MGHDK and CDR2 SYGVNS. Regarding this clone: Its target is not known.

The PCR used 60 Vbeta and 13 Jbeta primers. This table comes from immunoSEQ multiplex PCR, and its TCRdb copy is limited to in-frame clones, with some not included. The repertoire holds fewer than 200,000 clones, with 85% as singletons. V is TRBV25-1 and J is TRBJ1-4, with 10 bases fitting TRBD1. This sequence was found in a man younger than 45 in good health and CMV-seropositive. Material for sequencing was PBMCs. The CDR3, as DNA: TGTGCCAGCAGTGAAACCCTAGGGACAGGGGATGAAAAACTGTTTTTT. Its protein is CASSETLGTGDEKLFF.